A single sample gave rise to the 10 T cell receptor beta chains below, sequenced in a study of beta chain features in type 1 diabetes. Isolated RNA was reverse transcribed in full, so expressed TCRB transcripts were sequenced. Data came from immunoSEQ multiplex PCR; TCRdb stores just in-frame clones and leaves some out. In the table there are hundreds of thousands of clones, roughly 13% of which are singletons. The antigens these receptors bind are not known. Study conclusions and caveats: The study found moderately but significantly shorter TCRB CDR3s in all four CD4+ subsets of Type 1 diabetes patients.

The sequencing input was naive CD4+ T cells from blood. The receptors here all came from a man in his late teens or twenties with type 1 diabetes.

The chain couples TRBV30 to TRBJ2-7, with 7 bases that match TRBD1. The germline V gene has CDR1 GTSNPN and CDR2 SVGIG (reference sequence). The CDR3 consists of 15 residues. The V segment lost 2 bases and the J segment 2 bases; nucleotides outside the gene matches: 9. CDR3 loop: CAWSLTPGQTYEQYF. In DNA, the CDR3 is TGTGCCTGGAGTCTCACCCCGGGACAGACCTACGAGCAGTACTTC. Together with reference TRBV30 and TRBJ2-7, the CDR3 gives the full variable domain: SQTIHQWPATLVQPVGSPLSLECTVEGTSNPNLYWYRQAAGRGLQLLFYSVGIGQISSEVPQNLSASRPQDRQFILSSKKLLLSDSGFYLCAWSLTPGQTYEQYFGPGTRLTVT.

This clone was detected only a few times. Other nucleotide sequences in the sample specify the same CDR3. This chain links TRBV30 with TRBJ1-4, with D unclear. Trimming pared 0 bases from V and 7 bases from J, leaving 6 bases between. This CDR3 region has 12 residues. Per the germline V gene, CDR1 is GTSNPN and CDR2 is SVGIG (reference sequence). CDR3 sequence (DNA): TGTGCCTGGAGTGTACTAGGTGAAAAACTGTTTTTT. This encodes CAWSVLGEKLFF. Full variable domain (rest looked up from reference TRBV30 and TRBJ1-4): SQTIHQWPATLVQPVGSPLSLECTVEGTSNPNLYWYRQAAGRGLQLLFYSVGIGQISSEVPQNLSASRPQDRQFILSSKKLLLSDSGFYLCAWSVLGEKLFFGSGTQLSVL.

This clone was recorded a few times. The genes are TRBV29-1 and TRBJ1-4; a weak D match, TRBD1 (6 bases). Trimming cost V 3 bases and J 7 bases, with 12 bases left between them. The CDR3 is 13 amino acids. Germline lookup yields CDR1 SQVTM and CDR2 ANQGSEA. The DNA for the CDR3 is TGCAGCGTTGACCTGGGGGCCGGTGAAAAACTGTTTTTT. Its protein product is CSVDLGAGEKLFF.

The chain joins TRBV2 to TRBJ2-3; D possibly uses TRBD1 or TRBD2 (5 bases each). Germline assignment: CDR1 SNHLY and CDR2 FYNNEI. V was pared by 7 bases and J by 1 base, with 15 bases between. The CDR3 contains 15 residues. CDR3 amino acids: CASTILGAGTDTQYF. The CDR3 coding sequence is TGTGCCAGCACGATACTAGGGGCAGGCACAGATACGCAGTATTTT.

This clone was detected only a few times. This chain connects TRBV21-1 to TRBJ1-2. TRBV21-1 is flagged as a pseudogene. This CDR3 comprises 13 residues. The CDR3: CASSKDPGNGYTF. The CDR3 nucleotides read TGTGCCAGCAGCAAAGATCCGGGAAATGGCTACACCTTC.

This clone was recorded a few times. The CDR3 bases are TGTGCCAGCAGCTGGGTGGGGGTACAGGCGGGCAATGAGCAGTTCTTC. Encoded protein: CASSWVGVQAGNEQFF. V gene TRBV5-5 combines with J gene TRBJ2-1; perhaps D is TRBD1 or TRBD2 (5 bases each). Germline CDR1 is SGHKS and CDR2 is YYEKEE (reference sequence). Trimming shortened V by 3 bases and J by 6 bases, and 19 bases separated the two germline ends. The CDR3 loop spans 16 amino acids.

This clone was counted only a few times. The V and J genes are TRBV6-5 and TRBJ2-1; either TRBD1 or TRBD2 may fit D (5 bases each). Germline V gene lookup returns CDR1 MNHEY and CDR2 SVGAGI. The V and J ends lost 2 bases and 7 bases respectively, with 12 bases between them. The CDR3 is 14 amino acids. CDR3 coding DNA: TGTGCCAGCAGTTACCGAATGGGGGAAAATGAGCAGTTCTTC. This codes for CASSYRMGENEQFF.

As regards this clone: The junction does not match germline at one end; this may be a read error. The chain carries TRBV7-7 and TRBJ2-2, with 11 bases aligning to TRBD2. Per germline, CDR1 SSHAT and CDR2 FNYEAQ (reference sequence). The length of the CDR3 is 15 residues. The CDR3 DNA sequence: TGTGCTAGCAGTAAGGGACTAGCGGAAGGCGGGGAGCTGTTTTTT. This gives the protein CASSKGLAEGGELFF. The whole variable domain, filled in from reference TRBV7-7 and TRBJ2-2, reads GAGVSQSPRYKVTKRGQDVTLRCDPISSHATLYWYQQALGQGPEFLTYFNYEAQPDKSGLPSDRFSAERPEGSISTLTIQRTEQRDSAMYRCASSKGLAEGGELFFGEGSRLTVL.

There are a few counts of this clone. V gene TRBV7-9 combines with J gene TRBJ1-1; D is undetermined. Germline CDR1 reads SEHNR; CDR2 reads FQNEAQ (reference sequence). V shed 3 bases and J shed 0 bases, with 14 bases lying between them. The CDR3 length is 16 residues. CDR3 nucleotides: TGTGCCAGCAGCTTGGCGGGCCCTCTCATGAACACTGAAGCTTTCTTT. Translation: CASSLAGPLMNTEAFF.

Only a few counts were recorded for this clone. CDR3 nucleotides: TGTGCCACCAGCCCAGGGAGCTATGGCTACACCTTC. Translated, it gives CATSPGSYGYTF. This chain joins TRBV15 and TRBJ1-2; possible D gene TRBD1, 5 bases. In germline, CDR1 is LNHNV, CDR2 YYDKDF (reference sequence). The CDR3 runs 12 residues. Trimming cost V 5 bases and J 4 bases, with 8 bases left between them.